The entry below gives a single TCR beta chain sequence along with its context. This clone was recorded at least ten times. Its cognate antigen has yet to be identified. No base qualities exist here, and no much larger clone lies one base off it. The source of the sample is a study of metastatic and nonmetastatic thyroid tumors (dated by TCRdb to about 2020). Concerning the study at large: The researchers compared repertoires between peripheral blood samples and tumor or nodule tissue samples from patients with malignant or benign thyroid disease.

Library method: PCR. Data came from an Illumina HiSeq 4000. High-throughput sequencing was used to profile the CDR3 region of the TCR beta-chain in every patient. The authors processed their data as follows. Drawing on CDR3 differences between clinicopathological groups, the researchers built a classifier meant to tell apart patients with distant-metastatic papillary thyroid cancer. To measure repertoire diversity the researchers used the Shannon index, while the Morisita-Horn index served to gauge how similar the tumor and blood repertoires were. TCRdb reanalyzed the raw reads on its own, using fastp at Q25 for trimming and MiXCR for clone calling, and kept in-frame beta chains. The V and J calls reflect TCRdb's pipeline rather than the authors' work. Present in this sample are approximately 86,000 clones, around 13% of which were seen just once. The biggest ten clones account for 7% to 9% of the sample.

Before undergoing thyroid surgery, none of the patients had been given any kind of treatment. The study retrospectively analysed patient clinical samples collected from about 2012 to 2019 using T-cell receptor beta sequencing. The paper's findings and limits, for the study overall: In both blood and tumor samples, malignant tumors were reported to have significantly higher TCR beta diversity than benign nodules.

Spanning cysteine to phenylalanine, the CDR3 consists of 15 amino acids. Only CDR3 DNA is held: 45 bases, read in frame from base 1. Unmatched junction bases come to 6, with V trimmed by 6 bases and J by 5 bases. CDR1 MNHEY and CDR2 SVGAGI are derived from the germline V gene. Sequencing input: tumor tissue. Recombination joined TRBV6-5 with TRBJ2-2; 10 bases in the junction line up with TRBD2. This clonotype originated in a female donor with papillary thyroid cancer or a benign thyroid nodule (not recorded which). Some clones in this sample may be carry-over from other donors' samples. CDR3 loop: CASSLLLAGTGELFF. The sequenced DNA is TGTGCCAGCAGCTTACTACTAGCGGGAACCGGGGAGCTGTTTTTT.